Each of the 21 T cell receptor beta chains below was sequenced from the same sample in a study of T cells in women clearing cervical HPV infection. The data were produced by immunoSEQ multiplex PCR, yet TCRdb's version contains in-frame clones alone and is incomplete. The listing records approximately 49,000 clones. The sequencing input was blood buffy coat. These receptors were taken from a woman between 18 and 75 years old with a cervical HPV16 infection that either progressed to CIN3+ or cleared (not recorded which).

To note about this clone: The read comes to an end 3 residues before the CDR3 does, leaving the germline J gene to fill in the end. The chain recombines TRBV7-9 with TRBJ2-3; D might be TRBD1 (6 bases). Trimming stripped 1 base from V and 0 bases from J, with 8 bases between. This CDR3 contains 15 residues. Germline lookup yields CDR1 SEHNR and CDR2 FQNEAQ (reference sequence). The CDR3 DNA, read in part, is TGTGCCAGCAGCTTAGTAGGGGGTAGCACAGATACG. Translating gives CASSLVGGSTDT. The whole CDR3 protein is CASSLVGGSTDTQYF.

The sequenced CDR3 bases are TGTGCCAGCAACAACCTAGCGGGAGGGGGGGAGACC. Protein sequence: CASNNLAGGGET. The entire CDR3 is CASNNLAGGGETQYF. This chain connects TRBV7-2 to TRBJ2-5, with 12 bases fitting TRBD2. The read terminates 3 residues ahead of where the CDR3 ends, so the germline J gene completes it. The CDR3 is made up of 15 amino acids. From germline, CDR1 is SGHTA and CDR2 FQGNSA. J was trimmed by 5 bases and V by 7 bases; bases with no gene match: 8.

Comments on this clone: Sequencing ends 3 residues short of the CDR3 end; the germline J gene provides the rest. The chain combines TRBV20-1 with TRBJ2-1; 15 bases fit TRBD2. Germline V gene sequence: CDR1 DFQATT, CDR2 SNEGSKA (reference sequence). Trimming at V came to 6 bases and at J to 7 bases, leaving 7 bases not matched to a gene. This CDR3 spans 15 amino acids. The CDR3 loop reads CSARGLAGGSNEQFF. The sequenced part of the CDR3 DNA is TGCAGTGCCCGCGGACTAGCGGGAGGGTCTAATGAG.

CDR3 DNA, as far as it was read: TGTGCCAGCACCCCAACCGGTACCTATGAAAAA. Its protein is CASTPTGTYEK. The whole CDR3 region reads CASTPTGTYEKLFF. J is TRBJ1-4 and V is TRBV28; D is unclear. The missing CDR3 end, 3 residues past where the read stops, is filled in from the germline J gene. The CDR3 runs to 14 residues. V lost 7 bases and J lost 6, with 15 bases in between. In germline, CDR1 is MDHEN, CDR2 SYDVKM. Supplemented by reference TRBV28 and TRBJ1-4, the full variable domain reads DVKVTQSSRYLVKRTGEKVFLECVQDMDHENMFWYRQDPGLGLRLIYFSYDVKMKEKGDIPEGYSVSREKKERFSLILESASTNQTSMYLCASTPTGTYEKLFFGSGTQLSVL.

CDR3 bases read: TGTGCTAGTGGTTTGCCGGGACTAGCGGGAACCCATGAG. Protein sequence: CASGLPGLAGTHE. The CDR3 in its entirety is CASGLPGLAGTHEQFF. The chain employs TRBV12-5 and TRBJ2-1; 13 nucleotides agree with TRBD2. The read terminates 3 residues before the CDR3 end, so the remaining end is supplied by the germline J gene. The V gene end was trimmed by 2 bases and the J gene end by 8 bases; junction bases not matched to a gene: 6. The germline CDR1 and CDR2 sequences are LGHNT and FRNRAP. The CDR3 runs to 16 residues.

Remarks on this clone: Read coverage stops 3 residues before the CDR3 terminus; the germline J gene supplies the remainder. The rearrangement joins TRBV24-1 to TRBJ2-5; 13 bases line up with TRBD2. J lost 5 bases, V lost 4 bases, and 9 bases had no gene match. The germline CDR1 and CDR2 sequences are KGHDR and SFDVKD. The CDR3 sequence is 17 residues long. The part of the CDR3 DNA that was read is TGTGCCACCAGTGACCTCGATGGGACTAGCGGGGTGGAGACC. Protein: CATSDLDGTSGVET. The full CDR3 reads CATSDLDGTSGVETQYF.

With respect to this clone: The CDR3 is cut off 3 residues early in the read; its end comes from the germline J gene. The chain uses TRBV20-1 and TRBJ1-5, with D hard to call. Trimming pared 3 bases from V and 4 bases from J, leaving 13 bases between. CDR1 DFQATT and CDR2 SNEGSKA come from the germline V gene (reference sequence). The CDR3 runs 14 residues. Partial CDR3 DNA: TGCAGTGCTAGCCTCCCTCAGGCGAATCAGCCC. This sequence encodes CSASLPQANQP. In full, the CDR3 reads CSASLPQANQPQHF.

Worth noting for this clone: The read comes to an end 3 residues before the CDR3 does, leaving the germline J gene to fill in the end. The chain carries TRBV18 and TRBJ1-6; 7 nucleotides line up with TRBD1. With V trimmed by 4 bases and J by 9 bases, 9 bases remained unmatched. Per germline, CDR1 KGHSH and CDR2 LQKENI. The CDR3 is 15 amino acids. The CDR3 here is CASSLDRAQSSPLHF. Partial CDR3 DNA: TGTGCCAGCTCACTAGACAGGGCCCAAAGTTCACCC.

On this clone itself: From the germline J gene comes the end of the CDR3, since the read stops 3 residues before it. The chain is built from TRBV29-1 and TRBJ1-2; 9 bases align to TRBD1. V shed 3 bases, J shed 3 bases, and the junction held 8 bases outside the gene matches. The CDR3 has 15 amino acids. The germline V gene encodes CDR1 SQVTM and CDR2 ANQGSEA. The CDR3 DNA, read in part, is TGCAGCGTTGAGAACAGGGGGCGCTTCGACTATGGC. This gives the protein CSVENRGRFDYG. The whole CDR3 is CSVENRGRFDYGYTF.

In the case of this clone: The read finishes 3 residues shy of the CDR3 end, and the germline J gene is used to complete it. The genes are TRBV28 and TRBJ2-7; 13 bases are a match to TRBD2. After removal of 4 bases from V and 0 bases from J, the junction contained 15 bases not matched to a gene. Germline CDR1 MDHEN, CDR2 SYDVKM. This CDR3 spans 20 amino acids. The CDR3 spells CASSWTSGSTNALSSYEQYF. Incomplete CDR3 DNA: TGTGCCAGCAGTTGGACTAGCGGGAGTACTAACGCCCTCTCCTCCTACGAG. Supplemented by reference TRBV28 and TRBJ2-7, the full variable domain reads DVKVTQSSRYLVKRTGEKVFLECVQDMDHENMFWYRQDPGLGLRLIYFSYDVKMKEKGDIPEGYSVSREKKERFSLILESASTNQTSMYLCASSWTSGSTNALSSYEQYFGPGTRLTVT.

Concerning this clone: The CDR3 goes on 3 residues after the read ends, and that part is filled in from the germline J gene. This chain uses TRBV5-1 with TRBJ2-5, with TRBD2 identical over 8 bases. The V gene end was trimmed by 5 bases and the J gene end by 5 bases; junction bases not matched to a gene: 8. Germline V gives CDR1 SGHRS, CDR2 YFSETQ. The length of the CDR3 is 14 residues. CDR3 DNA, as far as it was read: TGCGCCAGCAGTCCAGCGGGGGCTCAGGAGACC. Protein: CASSPAGAQET. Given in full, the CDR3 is CASSPAGAQETQYF.

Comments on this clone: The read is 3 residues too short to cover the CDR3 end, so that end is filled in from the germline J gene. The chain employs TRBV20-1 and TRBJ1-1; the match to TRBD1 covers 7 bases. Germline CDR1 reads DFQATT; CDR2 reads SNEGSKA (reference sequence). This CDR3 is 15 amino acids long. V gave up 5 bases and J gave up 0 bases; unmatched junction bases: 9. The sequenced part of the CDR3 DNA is TGCAGTGCTCGTCACAGGGGAGGGGTGAACACTGAA. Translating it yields CSARHRGGVNTE. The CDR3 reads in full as CSARHRGGVNTEAFF.

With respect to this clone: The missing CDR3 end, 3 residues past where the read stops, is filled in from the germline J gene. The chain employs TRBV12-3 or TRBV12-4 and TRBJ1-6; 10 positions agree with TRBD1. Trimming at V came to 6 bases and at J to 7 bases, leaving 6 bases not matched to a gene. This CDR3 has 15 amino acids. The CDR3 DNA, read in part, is TGTGCCAGCAGAGAACCGGGACAGGGGAATTCACCC. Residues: CASREPGQGNSP. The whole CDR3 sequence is CASREPGQGNSPLHF.

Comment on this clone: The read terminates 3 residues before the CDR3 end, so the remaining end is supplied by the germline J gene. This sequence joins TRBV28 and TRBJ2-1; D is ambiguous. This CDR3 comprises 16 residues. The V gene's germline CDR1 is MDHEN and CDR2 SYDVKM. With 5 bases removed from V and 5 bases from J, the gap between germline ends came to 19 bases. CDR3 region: CASSPGFGWLHNEQFF. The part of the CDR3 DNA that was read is TGTGCCAGCAGTCCAGGTTTTGGGTGGCTCCACAATGAG.

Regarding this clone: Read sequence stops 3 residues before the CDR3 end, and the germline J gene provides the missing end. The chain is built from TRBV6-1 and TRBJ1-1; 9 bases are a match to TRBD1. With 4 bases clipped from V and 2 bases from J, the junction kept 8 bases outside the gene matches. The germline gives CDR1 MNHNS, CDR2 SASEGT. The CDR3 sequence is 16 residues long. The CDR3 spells CASSVPGQGLNTEAFF. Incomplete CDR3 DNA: TGTGCCAGCAGTGTCCCGGGACAGGGACTTAACACTGAA.

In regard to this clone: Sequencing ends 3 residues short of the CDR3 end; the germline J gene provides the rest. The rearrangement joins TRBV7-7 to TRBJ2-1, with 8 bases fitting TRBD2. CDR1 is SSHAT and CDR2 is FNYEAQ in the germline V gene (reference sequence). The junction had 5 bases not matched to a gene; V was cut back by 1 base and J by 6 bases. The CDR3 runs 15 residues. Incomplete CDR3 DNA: TGTGCCAGCAGCTTAGACGGGGGGGCATCCAATGAG. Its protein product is CASSLDGGASNE. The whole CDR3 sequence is CASSLDGGASNEQFF.

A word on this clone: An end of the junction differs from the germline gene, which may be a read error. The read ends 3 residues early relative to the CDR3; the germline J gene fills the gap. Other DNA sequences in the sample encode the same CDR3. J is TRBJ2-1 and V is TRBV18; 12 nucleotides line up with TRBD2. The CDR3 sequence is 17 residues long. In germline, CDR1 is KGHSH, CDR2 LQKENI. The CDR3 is CASSPPLRLAGVFEQFF. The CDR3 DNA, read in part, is TGTGCTAGCTCACCACCGTTGCGACTAGCGGGAGTCTTTGAG.

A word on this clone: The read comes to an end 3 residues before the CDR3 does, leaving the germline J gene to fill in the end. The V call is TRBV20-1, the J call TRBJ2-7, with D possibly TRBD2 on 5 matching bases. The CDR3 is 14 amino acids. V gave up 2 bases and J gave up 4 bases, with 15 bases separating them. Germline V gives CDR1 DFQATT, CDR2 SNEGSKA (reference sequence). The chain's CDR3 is CSARPQSGRYEQYF. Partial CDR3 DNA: TGCAGTGCTAGACCTCAGAGCGGACGGTACGAG.

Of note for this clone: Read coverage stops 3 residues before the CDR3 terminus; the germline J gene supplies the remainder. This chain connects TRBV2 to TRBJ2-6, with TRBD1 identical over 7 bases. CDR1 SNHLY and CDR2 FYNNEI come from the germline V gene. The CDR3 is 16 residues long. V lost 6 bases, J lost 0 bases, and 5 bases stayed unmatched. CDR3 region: CASRGQSISGANVLTF. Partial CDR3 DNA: TGTGCCAGCAGGGGACAGTCGATCTCTGGGGCCAACGTC.

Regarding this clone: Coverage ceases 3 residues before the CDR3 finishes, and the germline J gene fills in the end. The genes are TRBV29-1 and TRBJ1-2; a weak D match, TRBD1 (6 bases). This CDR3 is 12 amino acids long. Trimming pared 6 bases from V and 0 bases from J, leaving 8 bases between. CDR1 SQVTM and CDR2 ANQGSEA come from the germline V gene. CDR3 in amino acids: CSVNRANYGYTF. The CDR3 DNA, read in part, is TGCAGCGTGAACAGGGCTAACTATGGC.

The covered CDR3 bases are TGCAGTGCTAGAGGGGACAGCGTCGACTCTGGAAACACC. Its protein is CSARGDSVDSGNT. The CDR3 reads in full as CSARGDSVDSGNTIYF. The V call is TRBV20-1, the J call TRBJ1-3, with 7 bases fitting TRBD1. The read ends 3 residues shy of where the CDR3 ends; the end is completed using the germline J gene. This CDR3 is 16 amino acids long. V shed 1 base and J 0 bases; nucleotides not matched to a gene: 6. Per the germline V gene, CDR1 is DFQATT and CDR2 is SNEGSKA (reference sequence).